This T cell receptor beta chain was sequenced in a study of identical twins. CDR1 is SQVTM and CDR2 is ANQGSEA in the germline V gene. Trimming took 3 bases from V and 2 from J; bases not matched to a gene: 9. The CDR3 spans 15 residues. General study points: Beta clonotypes that were abundant in cord blood contained fewer insertions, a pattern absent from memory repertoires.

TCRdb re-called the 5' RACE reads with MiXCR, one entry per CDR3 protein. The data hold approximately 470,000 distinct CDR3 sequences, with approximately 15% observed a single time. This clonotype has ten or more counts. Its antigen is unidentified. These data were also filed under a second study, of yellow fever vaccine responses in identical twins.

The clonotype originates from a woman aged 18-30 years in good health. The chain links TRBV29-1 to TRBJ2-5, with 7 bases that match TRBD1. Input material: CD4+ T cells sorted from blood. CDR3: CSVERKTGLQETQYF. The CDR3 nucleotides are TGCAGCGTTGAGAGAAAGACAGGGTTGCAAGAGACCCAGTACTTC.